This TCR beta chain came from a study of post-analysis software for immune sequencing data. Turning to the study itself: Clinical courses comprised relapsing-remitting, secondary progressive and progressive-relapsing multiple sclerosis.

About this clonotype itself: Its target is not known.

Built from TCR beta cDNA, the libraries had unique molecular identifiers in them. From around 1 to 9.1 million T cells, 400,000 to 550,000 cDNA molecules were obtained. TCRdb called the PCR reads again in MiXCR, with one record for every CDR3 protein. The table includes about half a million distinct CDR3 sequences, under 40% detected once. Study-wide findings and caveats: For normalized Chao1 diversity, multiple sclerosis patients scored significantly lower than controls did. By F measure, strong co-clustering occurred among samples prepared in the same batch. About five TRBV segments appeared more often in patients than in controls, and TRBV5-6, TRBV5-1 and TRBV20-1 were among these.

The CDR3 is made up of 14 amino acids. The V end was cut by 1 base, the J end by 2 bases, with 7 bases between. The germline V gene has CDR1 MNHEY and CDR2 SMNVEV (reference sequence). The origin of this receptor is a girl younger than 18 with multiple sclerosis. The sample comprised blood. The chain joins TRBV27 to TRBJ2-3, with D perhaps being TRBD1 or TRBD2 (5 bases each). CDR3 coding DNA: TGTGCCAGCAGTTTATTGGGACCCACAGATACGCAGTATTTT. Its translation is CASSLLGPTDTQYF.